This entry features one T cell receptor beta chain sequence. Its antigen is not yet known. There are no base qualities to consult, and no much larger clone falls within one base. The CDR3 sequence holds 17 residues, the cysteine and phenylalanine included. Only CDR3 DNA is held: 51 bases, read in frame from base 1. Trimming takes 1 base off V and 3 bases off J; junction bases not matched to a gene: 9. CDR1 and CDR2 are drawn from the germline V gene: LGHNA, YSLEER. The data belong to a study of cytomegalovirus exposure and HLA in healthy donors (dated 2017 in TCRdb). Regarding the study in general: In an earlier analysis of some 610 of the donors, about 260 Gb of sequence data and some 120 million unique TCR beta sequences from about 179 million T cells were reported. An early release covering about 600 HLA-typed donors comprised approximately 290 gigabases of sequencing data and approximately 85 million unique TCR sequences. Of the 350 to 450 genotyped donors, more than 75% were placed in the genetic ancestry cluster associated with self-reported Caucasian donors. The aim of the study was to test whether cataloging public T cell receptors could identify signatures of past pathogen exposure. The T cell repertoires of around 670 subjects were profiled by immunosequencing and related to cytomegalovirus serostatus. In addition to the first cohort of 666 subjects, a separate validation cohort of 130 or so different subjects was used. High-throughput TCR immunosequencing, statistical association of individual TCRs with disease status, and machine learning were combined to predict cytomegalovirus infection status. A later analysis re-analyzed previously published TCR beta repertoires from 660 or so donors and added high-resolution HLA genotyping to study TCR occurrence patterns. The later analysis used no new phenotypic data to find candidate immune exposures, relying instead on TCR beta sequences and their occurrence across donors. An earlier analysis of some 500 of the donors applied high-throughput TCR beta sequencing to assess whether each TCR beta V gene segment acted as functional or pseudogenic. Donor age, sex, ethnicity and CMV serostatus were compiled together with the repertoire data. A later genetic analysis used genome-wide SNP genotypes for 398 of the 666 donors, treating that subset as a discovery cohort. Every repertoire in the discovery cohort had been generated on one and the same sequencing platform. HLA typing included class I and class II loci at four-digit resolution. The number of donors typed differed by locus, with 629-630 for A, B, C, DRB1 and DQB1, more than 500 for DQA1, over 600 for DPA1, and 472 for DPB1. Four or five DR-DQ haplotypes were handled as single units for association and clustering because linkage in the cohort was strong. Among about 400 genotyped donors of the cohort, an average of approximately 240,000 unique TCR beta nucleotide sequences was sequenced per donor, of which about 19% were non-productive. Study-level results and caveats: A further reported finding was that TCR beta sequences accurately predicted the HLA-A and HLA-B alleles for most subjects in the first cohort. Linkage disequilibrium might explain the correlated functional status among segregating V segments, but an unknown experimental factor could not be excluded. The 87-base-pair reads could not distinguish some IMGT-functional V segments, including TRBV6-2 and TRBV6-3, so those segments were excluded. CMV serostatus was the only immune exposure information available for the cohort. In an earlier analysis of some 640 of the donors, most TCR beta V segments were observed in productive rearrangements about 87% or about 30% of the time, broadly matching IMGT annotations. In a later analysis, the rate of TCR association differed among HLA loci, with DRB1 alleles having the most associated TCRs and HLA-C alleles having the fewest. In a later analysis, HLA-associated TCR beta chains were found to be more clonally expanded and to have lower generation probabilities than equally common non-associated chains. The presence/absence analyses assumed that sequencing depth was roughly uniform across donors, and that assumption may not be true. Strong co-occurrence of HLA alleles, especially DR and DQ, made assigning TCR associations to individual alleles difficult. The classifier was reported to diagnose cytomegalovirus status with high specificity and sensitivity in both the original and validation cohorts. A cluster of highly shared sequence variants was judged likely to be a technical artifact of the sequencing pipeline. Because counts were too low, approximately 18 rarely observed V segments, including chromosome 9 orphons, were excluded from the earlier analysis of several hundred of the donors. The authors suggested that the approach could potentially be extended to other disease states and immunological phenotypes. While some public TCRs were present in many individuals, most TCR sequences turned up only very rarely across donors. V-gene and J-gene trimming of TCR beta chains was associated with a missense DCLRE1C variant in a later genetic analysis, and the association was replicated in an independent cohort. Three of the identified cytomegalovirus-associated TCR beta chains were confirmed in vitro to be specific for cytomegalovirus antigens. Most CMV-associated TCR beta chains appeared to be HLA-restricted in a later analysis, and the HLA associations seemed to be driven largely by CMV exposure. In a later analysis, some 18,000 TCR beta sequences were associated with specific HLA alleles at a false discovery rate of 0.05. In a later genetic analysis, fewer N-insertions in productive TCRs were reported among donors in an Asian-associated ancestry cluster than the roughly 700-donor mean. Because HLA typing was unavailable for some donors at each locus, only the typed subset was used in association tests. The study gave a list of some 150 TCR beta chains associated with cytomegalovirus. According to a later analysis, parvovirus B19, influenza, CMV and Epstein-Barr virus appeared linked to several top co-occurrence clusters. In this cohort, only TCR beta chains were sequenced, and detectable features were limited by the absence of alpha or paired-chain data.

Library preparation used the immunoSEQ multiplex PCR assay. For the multiplex PCR, a mixture combining 60 forward primers for TCR Vbeta segments and 13 reverse primers for TCR Jbeta segments was used. The CDR3 region of rearranged TCR beta genes was amplified from genomic DNA by a multiplex PCR assay. On the Illumina HiSeq System, the amplified TCR beta libraries were sequenced as 87-base-pair reads. The source study handled its data this way. Across the 700 or so repertoires, a later analysis counted approximately 75 million unique TCR beta chains, roughly 11 million of which were shared by at least two donors. To remove PCR and sequencing errors, raw reads were error-corrected and collapsed into unique sequences using a nearest-neighbor algorithm that merged closely related sequences. To assign V, D and J gene segments, CDR3 sequences were aligned to IMGT reference sequences. Each retained sequence needed at least a six-nucleotide match to both a V gene segment and a J gene segment. Rearrangements were called productive when the CDR3 lacked stop codons and stayed in frame with V and J; all others were non-productive. Following IMGT convention, CDR3 was defined as the stretch from the second conserved V-encoded cysteine to the conserved J-encoded phenylalanine. Sequences without an unambiguous match to a single V gene segment were excluded from the earlier analysis of 450 to 750 of the donors. An earlier analysis of around 600 of the donors classified V segments as functional when productive rearrangements were above 56.7% and as segregating when the standard deviation between donors was above 5%. A statistical classification framework was built to diagnose cytomegalovirus status from the catalog of TCR beta chain sequences. In a later analysis, V and J genes were assigned by comparing TCR nucleotide sequences against IMGT/GENE-DB human TR gene sequences. Using the TCRdist pipeline, a later analysis assigned CDR3 sequences along with most-parsimonious VDJ recombination scenarios. In a later analysis, each TCR beta chain was defined by its CDR3 amino acid sequence together with its V-gene family, and reads without a unique V-gene family were excluded. As a way to deal with suspected cross-contamination and a sequencing artifact, a later analysis dropped approximately 570 nucleotide sequences that were highly shared and had low generation probability. In a later analysis, a clonal expansion index was calculated for each public chain from normalized within-repertoire ranks of inferred template counts. Generation probabilities in a later analysis came from a VDJ recombination model fitted to out-of-frame rearrangements, and those results were checked against IGoR. In a later analysis, hypergeometric tests were used to score TCR-TCR, TCR-HLA and TCR-CMV co-occurrence, with a repertoire-size bias correction applied to TCR pairs. To estimate false discovery rates, a later analysis permuted the HLA or CMV assignments 20 times. In a later analysis, co-occurring TCRs were grouped using DBSCAN, and TCRdist sequence similarity was added for clustering within HLA-allele-positive subsets. Co-occurrence clustering excluded repertoires with fewer than 30,000 or more than 120,000 public chains, plus five with anomalous nucleotide sharing. The immuneACCESS repertoire file appears here via TCRdb, limited to in-frame rearrangements. These files lack a portion of the clones; in checked studies, under half of the deficit traces to unresolved V genes, and the cause of the others is not known. V and J calls and clone size follow that table, whereas D and trimming were derived from the DNA. The sample table records around 68,000 clones; about 68% of these occur just once. The leading ten clones occupy approximately 7.8% of the sample.

The cohort consisted of approximately 670 healthy bone marrow donors. At the time of sampling, every cohort member was nominally healthy, though immune exposures that went unrecorded were likely present. The donor tested CMV seropositive, placing the donor among the approximately 310 seropositive members of the cohort. Each donor provided a peripheral blood sample, and peripheral blood mononuclear cells were used for TCR beta sequencing. The Qiagen DNeasy Blood Extraction Kit was used to extract genomic DNA from the blood cell samples. This sequence uses TRBV4-3 and TRBJ2-1, and 7 junctional nucleotides match TRBD1. The receptor was isolated from a woman in her twenties or thirties in good health and CMV-seropositive. The material sequenced was PBMCs. The CDR3 corresponds to CASSQAPGQVVYNEQFF. The nucleotide sequence is given as TGCGCCAGCAGCCAAGCCCCTGGACAGGTCGTCTACAATGAGCAGTTCTTC.